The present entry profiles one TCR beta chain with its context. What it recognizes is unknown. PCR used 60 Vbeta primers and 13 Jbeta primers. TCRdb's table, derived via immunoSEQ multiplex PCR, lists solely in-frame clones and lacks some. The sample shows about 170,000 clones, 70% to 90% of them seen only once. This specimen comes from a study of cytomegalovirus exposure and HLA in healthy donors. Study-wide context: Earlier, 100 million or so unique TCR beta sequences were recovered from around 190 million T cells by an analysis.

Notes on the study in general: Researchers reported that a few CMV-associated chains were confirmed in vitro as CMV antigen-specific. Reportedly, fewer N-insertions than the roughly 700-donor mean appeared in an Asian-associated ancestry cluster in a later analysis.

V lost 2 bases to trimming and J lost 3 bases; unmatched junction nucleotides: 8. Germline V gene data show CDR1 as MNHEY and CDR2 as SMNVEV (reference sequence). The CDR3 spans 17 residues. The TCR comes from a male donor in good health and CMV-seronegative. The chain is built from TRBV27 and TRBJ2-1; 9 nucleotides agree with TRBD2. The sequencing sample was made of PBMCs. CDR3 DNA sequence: TGTGCCAGCAGTTTACTTAAAGCGGGGGGACTCTACAATGAGCAGTTCTTC. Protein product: CASSLLKAGGLYNEQFF.